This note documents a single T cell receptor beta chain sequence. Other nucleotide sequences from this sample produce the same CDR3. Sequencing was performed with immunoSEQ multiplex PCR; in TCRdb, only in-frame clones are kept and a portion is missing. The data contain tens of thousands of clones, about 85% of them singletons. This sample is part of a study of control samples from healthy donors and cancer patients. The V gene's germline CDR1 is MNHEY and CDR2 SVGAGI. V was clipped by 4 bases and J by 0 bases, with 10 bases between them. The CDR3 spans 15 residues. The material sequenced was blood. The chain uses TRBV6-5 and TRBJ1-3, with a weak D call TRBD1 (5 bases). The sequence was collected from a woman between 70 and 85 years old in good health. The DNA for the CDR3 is TGTGCCAGCAGTTCGGGACGTGGCTCTGGAAACACCATATATTTT. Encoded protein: CASSSGRGSGNTIYF.